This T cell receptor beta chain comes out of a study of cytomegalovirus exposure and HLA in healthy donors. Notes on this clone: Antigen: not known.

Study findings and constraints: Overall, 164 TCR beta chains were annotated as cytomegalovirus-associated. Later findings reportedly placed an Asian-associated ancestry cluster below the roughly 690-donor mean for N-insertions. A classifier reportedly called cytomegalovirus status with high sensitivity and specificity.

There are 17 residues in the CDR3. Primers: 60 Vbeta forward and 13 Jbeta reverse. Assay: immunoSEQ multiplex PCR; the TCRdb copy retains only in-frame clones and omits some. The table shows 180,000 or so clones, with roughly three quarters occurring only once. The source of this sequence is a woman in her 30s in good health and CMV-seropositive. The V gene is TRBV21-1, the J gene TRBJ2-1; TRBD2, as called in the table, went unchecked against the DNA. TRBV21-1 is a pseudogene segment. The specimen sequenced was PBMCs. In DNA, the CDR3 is TGTGCCAGCAGCACCGGTCGTGATAAGAGCTCCTACAATGAGCAGTTCTTC. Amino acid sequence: CASSTGRDKSSYNEQFF.